These 7 T cell receptor beta chains originate from one sample sequenced in a study of molecular identifiers for immune sequencing clone quantification. MiXCR, run by TCRdb on the PCR reads, gives a single entry per CDR3 protein. The sample records 400,000 to 600,000 distinct CDR3 sequences, about 26% being singletons. The sequenced sample was naive CD8+ T cells from blood, with Jurkat cell RNA spiked in. This sample's subset: FACS-sorted CD8+CD4-CCR7+CD45RA+ naive T cells. Receptors originate from a human donor in good health. Some libraries in this study had Jurkat cell RNA spiked in.

Concerning this clonotype itself: It may be a read error: a sequence one base away is much more abundant. The chain recombines TRBV12-3 or TRBV12-4 with TRBJ2-7; D may be TRBD1 (6 bases). This CDR3 has 14 amino acids. Trimming left V 3 bases short and J 4 bases short, with 13 bases between. CDR3 sequence reads: CASSFETGSYEQYF. CDR3 in DNA: TGTGCCAGCAGTTTCGAGACAGGAAGTTACGAGCAGTACTTC.

V and J are TRBV13 and TRBJ2-5; a weak D match, TRBD1 (6 bases). CDR1 and CDR2 (germline): PRHDT, FYEKMQ (reference sequence). Trimming pared 5 bases from V and 2 bases from J, leaving 12 bases between. The CDR3 is made up of 14 amino acids. The CDR3 is CASSVRTAQETQYF. As DNA, the CDR3 is TGTGCCAGCAGCGTGAGGACAGCTCAAGAGACCCAGTACTTC.

This clonotype was recorded a few times. This sequence joins TRBV28 and TRBJ2-3; D is uncertain. CDR1 MDHEN and CDR2 SYDVKM come from the germline V gene. Trimming cost V 1 base and J 2 bases, with 13 bases left between them. The CDR3 has 16 residues. The CDR3 here is CASSLFPRSITDTQYF. Written as DNA, the CDR3 is TGTGCCAGCAGTTTATTTCCTAGATCTATCACAGATACGCAGTATTTT.

The table lists this clonotype with many counts. The rearrangement links TRBV7-9 to TRBJ2-5, with a weak D call TRBD1 (6 bases). The V gene's germline CDR1 is SEHNR and CDR2 FQNEAQ (reference sequence). V was pared by 5 bases and J by 2 bases, with 12 bases between. This CDR3 contains 14 residues. The CDR3 bases are TGTGCCAGCAGCGACCCAACAGGGCAAGAGACCCAGTACTTC. Translation gives CASSDPTGQETQYF.

There are a few counts of this clonotype. The rearrangement uses TRBV27 and TRBJ2-7; D is undetermined. CDR3 length: 13 residues. Germline values: CDR1 MNHEY, CDR2 SMNVEV (reference sequence). V was clipped by 4 bases and J by 4 bases, with 11 bases between them. The CDR3 DNA is TGTGCCAGCAGTTACGGCAATATATACGAGCAGTACTTC. It yields the protein CASSYGNIYEQYF.

As regards this clonotype: The junction differs from germline at one of its ends, possibly a read error. The chain has TRBV4-3 and TRBJ2-1, with 10 positions matching TRBD1. The CDR3 loop spans 15 amino acids. Per germline, CDR1 LGHNA and CDR2 YSLEER. CDR3 residues: CASGFLTGGFGERFF. CDR3 nucleotides: TGCGCCAGCGGCTTCTTGACAGGGGGCTTTGGTGAGCGGTTCTTC.

J is TRBJ2-1 and V is TRBV6-2 or TRBV6-3; 7 bases map to TRBD2. Trimming at V came to 5 bases and at J to 5 bases, leaving 9 bases not matched to a gene. The germline V gene encodes CDR1 MNHEY and CDR2 SVGEGT. This CDR3 is built from 15 residues. CDR3 sequence reads: CASSISSGENNEQFF. The CDR3 DNA reads as TGTGCCAGCAGTATCTCTAGCGGAGAAAACAATGAGCAGTTCTTC.